One sample yielded the 6 T cell receptor beta chains listed below, sequenced in a study of cytotoxic CD8 clonotypes in ibrutinib-treated CLL. Only in-frame clones appear in the TCRdb table, and some are missing; sequencing was by immunoSEQ multiplex PCR. The table shows about 32,000 clones, with roughly two thirds occurring only once. The source was PBMCs, collected at disease progression, from a patient treated with ibrutinib. The receptors shown here come from a human donor with chronic lymphocytic leukemia.

The V call is TRBV6-6, the J call TRBJ1-2; 7 positions agree with TRBD1. V shed 6 bases, J shed 4 bases, and the junction held 5 bases outside the gene matches. The V gene's germline CDR1 is MNHNY and CDR2 SVGAGI (reference sequence). This CDR3 is 13 amino acids long. The DNA of the CDR3 is TGTGCCAGCAGACAGGGGTTGGGCTATGGCTACACCTTC. It specifies CASRQGLGYGYTF.

The chain couples TRBV5-1 to TRBJ1-2; D not certain. The germline gives CDR1 SGHRS, CDR2 YFSETQ. The CDR3 has 14 amino acids. Trimming shortened V by 2 bases and J by 4 bases, and 12 bases separated the two germline ends. This CDR3 is CASSFNSGVYGYTF. CDR3 in DNA: TGCGCCAGCAGCTTTAACTCCGGGGTCTATGGCTACACCTTC.

J is TRBJ2-7 and V is TRBV5-1, with 7 bases aligning to TRBD2. The CDR3 is made up of 15 amino acids. Trimming took 4 bases from V and 1 from J; bases not matched to a gene: 8. The germline V gene encodes CDR1 SGHRS and CDR2 YFSETQ. CDR3 nucleotides: TGCGCCAGCAGCCCCCGGGGGGATACATCCTACGAGCAGTACTTC. Residues: CASSPRGDTSYEQYF.

This clone was counted only a few times. The chain carries TRBV19 and TRBJ1-1; possibly TRBD1 for D (6 bases). Germline values: CDR1 LNHDA, CDR2 SQIVND (reference sequence). The CDR3 totals 12 residues. The V gene lost 2 bases and the J gene lost 7 bases, with 8 bases spanning the gap. This CDR3 is CASSITGSEAFF. In DNA, the CDR3 is TGTGCCAGTAGTATAACAGGGAGTGAAGCTTTCTTT.

The V and J genes are TRBV2 and TRBJ2-3, with TRBD2 matching over 15 bases. After removal of 4 bases from V and 1 base from J, the junction contained 12 bases not matched to a gene. CDR1 and CDR2 (germline): SNHLY, FYNNEI. The CDR3 is 20 residues long. CDR3 bases: TGTGCCAGCAGTGCCCCGAAGCCAGGACTAGCGGGGGGGGGCACAGATACGCAGTATTTT. This sequence encodes CASSAPKPGLAGGGTDTQYF. Variable domain in full (rest from reference TRBV2 and TRBJ2-3): EPEVTQTPSHQVTQMGQEVILRCVPISNHLYFYWYRQILGQKVEFLVSFYNNEISEKSEIFDDQFSVERPDGSNFTLKIRSTKLEDSAMYFCASSAPKPGLAGGGTDTQYFGPGTRLTVL.

The chain joins TRBV5-1 to TRBJ2-2; D call uncertain. This CDR3 comprises 13 residues. V was shortened by 0 bases and J by 6 bases, with 6 bases between the two germline ends. The germline CDR1 and CDR2 sequences are SGHRS and YFSETQ. This chain's CDR3 is CASSLATAGELFF. The CDR3 bases are TGCGCCAGCAGCTTGGCGACGGCCGGGGAGCTGTTTTTT.